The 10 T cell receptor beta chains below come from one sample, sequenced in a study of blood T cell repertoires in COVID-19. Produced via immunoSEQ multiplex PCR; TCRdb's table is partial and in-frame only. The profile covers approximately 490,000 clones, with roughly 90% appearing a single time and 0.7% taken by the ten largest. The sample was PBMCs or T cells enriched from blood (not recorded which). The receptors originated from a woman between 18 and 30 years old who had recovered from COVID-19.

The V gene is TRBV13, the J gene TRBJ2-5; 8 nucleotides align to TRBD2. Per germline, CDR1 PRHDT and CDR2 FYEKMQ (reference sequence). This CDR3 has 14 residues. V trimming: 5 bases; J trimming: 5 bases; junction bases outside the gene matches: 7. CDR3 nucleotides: TGTGCCAGCAGCACAGGACTAGCTACGGAGACCCAGTACTTC. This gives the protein CASSTGLATETQYF.

The CDR3 protein is CSASRPSAGNPYGYTF. The CDR3 DNA reads TGCAGTGCTAGTAGGCCCTCGGCGGGAAACCCCTATGGCTACACCTTC. V usage is TRBV20-1 and J usage is TRBJ1-2, with D uncertain. The germline V and J ends were trimmed by 3 bases and 4 bases, with 21 bases remaining between them. The CDR3 is 16 residues long. Germline V lookup: CDR1 DFQATT, CDR2 SNEGSKA (reference sequence).

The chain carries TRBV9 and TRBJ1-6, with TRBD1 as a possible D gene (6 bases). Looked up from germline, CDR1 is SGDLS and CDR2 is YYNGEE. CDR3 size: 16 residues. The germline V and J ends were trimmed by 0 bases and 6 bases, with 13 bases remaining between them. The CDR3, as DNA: TGTGCCAGCAGCGTAGGCGCAGGGGAAGGTAATTCACCCCTCCACTTT. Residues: CASSVGAGEGNSPLHF. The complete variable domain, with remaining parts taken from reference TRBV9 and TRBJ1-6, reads DSGVTQTPKHLITATGQRVTLRCSPRSGDLSVYWYQQSLDQGLQFLIQYYNGEERAKGNILERFSAQQFPDLHSELNLSSLELGDSALYFCASSVGAGEGNSPLHFGNGTRLTVT.

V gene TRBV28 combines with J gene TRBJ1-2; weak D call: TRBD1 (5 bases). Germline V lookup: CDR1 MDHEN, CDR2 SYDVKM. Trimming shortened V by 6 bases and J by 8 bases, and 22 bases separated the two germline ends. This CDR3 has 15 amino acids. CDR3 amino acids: CASRSGTGRAKGYTF. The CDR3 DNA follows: TGTGCCAGCAGATCCGGGACCGGGAGGGCGAAGGGCTACACCTTC.

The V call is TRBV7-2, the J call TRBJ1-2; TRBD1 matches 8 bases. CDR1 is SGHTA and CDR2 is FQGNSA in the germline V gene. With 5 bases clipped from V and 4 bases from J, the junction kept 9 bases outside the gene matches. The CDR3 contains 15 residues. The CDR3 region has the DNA TGTGCCAGCAGCCGGAGTCTGGACAGGGTCTATGGCTACACCTTC. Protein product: CASSRSLDRVYGYTF.

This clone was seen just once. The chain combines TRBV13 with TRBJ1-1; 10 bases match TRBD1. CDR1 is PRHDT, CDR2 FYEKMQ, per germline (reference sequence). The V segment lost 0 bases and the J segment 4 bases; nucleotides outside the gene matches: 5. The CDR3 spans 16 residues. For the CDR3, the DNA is TGTGCCAGCAGCTTAGGGGGGACAGGGGTTGGCACTGAAGCTTTCTTT. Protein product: CASSLGGTGVGTEAFF. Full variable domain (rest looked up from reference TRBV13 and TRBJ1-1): AAGVIQSPRHLIKEKRETATLKCYPIPRHDTVYWYQQGPGQDPQFLISFYEKMQSDKGSIPDRFSAQQFSDYHSELNMSSLELGDSALYFCASSLGGTGVGTEAFFGQGTRLTVV.

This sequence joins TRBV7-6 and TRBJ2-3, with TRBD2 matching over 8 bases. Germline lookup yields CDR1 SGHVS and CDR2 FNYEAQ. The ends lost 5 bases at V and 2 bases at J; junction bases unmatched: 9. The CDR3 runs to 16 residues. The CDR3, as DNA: TGTGCCAGCAGCCGACCCAGCGGGGGACTCACAGATACGCAGTATTTT. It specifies CASSRPSGGLTDTQYF.

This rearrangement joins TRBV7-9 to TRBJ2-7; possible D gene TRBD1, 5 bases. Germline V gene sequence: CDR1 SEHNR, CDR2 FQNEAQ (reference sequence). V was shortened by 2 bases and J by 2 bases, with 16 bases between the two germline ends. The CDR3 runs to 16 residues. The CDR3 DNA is TGTGCCAGCAGCTTAACACGGACATCTTCTACCTACGAGCAGTACTTC. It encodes CASSLTRTSSTYEQYF.

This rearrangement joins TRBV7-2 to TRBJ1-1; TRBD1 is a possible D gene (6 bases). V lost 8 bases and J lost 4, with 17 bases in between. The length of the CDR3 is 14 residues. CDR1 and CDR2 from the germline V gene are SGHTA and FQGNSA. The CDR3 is CASGTGLGATEAFF. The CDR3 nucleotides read TGTGCCAGCGGTACAGGGCTGGGGGCCACTGAAGCTTTCTTT. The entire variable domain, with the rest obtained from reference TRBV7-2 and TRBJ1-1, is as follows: GAGVSQSPSNKVTEKGKDVELRCDPISGHTALYWYRQSLGQGLEFLIYFQGNSAPDKSGLPSDRFSAERTGGSVSTLTIQRTQQEDSAVYLCASGTGLGATEAFFGQGTRLTVV.

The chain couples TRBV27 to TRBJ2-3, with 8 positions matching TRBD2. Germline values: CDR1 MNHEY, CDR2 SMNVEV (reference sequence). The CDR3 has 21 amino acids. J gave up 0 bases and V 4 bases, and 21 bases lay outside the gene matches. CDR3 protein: CASSSFLLAGPLSASTDTQYF. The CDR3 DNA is TGTGCCAGCAGTTCATTTTTATTAGCGGGGCCACTTTCCGCTAGCACAGATACGCAGTATTTT.